The clone carrying this T cell receptor beta chain was seen ten or more times. Its antigen is currently unknown. This sample was included in a study of neurological immune-mediated disorders. The method for making cDNA was 5'RACE, and it used 10-nucleotide random UMIs. TCRdb reprocessed the 5' RACE reads with MiXCR, giving one entry per CDR3 protein. Among 25,000 to 35,000 distinct CDR3 sequences listed, around 17% were seen once. Sample time point: technical triplicate 3. Points from the study as a whole: Private repertoires in all groups were suggested, as expanded clones shared no CDR3 amino acid sequences across subjects.

This CDR3 has 13 residues. Per the germline V gene, CDR1 is DFQATT and CDR2 is SNEGSKA (reference sequence). With 0 bases removed from V and 10 bases from J, the gap between germline ends came to 10 bases. The receptor comes from a female donor with HTLV-1-associated myelopathy (HAM/TSP). What was sequenced was CD4+ T cells from blood. The chain is built from TRBV20-1 and TRBJ1-6; no definite D call. The CDR3 sequence: CSAREIGGSPLHF. CDR3 nucleotide sequence: TGCAGTGCTAGAGAGATAGGAGGGTCACCCCTCCACTTT.